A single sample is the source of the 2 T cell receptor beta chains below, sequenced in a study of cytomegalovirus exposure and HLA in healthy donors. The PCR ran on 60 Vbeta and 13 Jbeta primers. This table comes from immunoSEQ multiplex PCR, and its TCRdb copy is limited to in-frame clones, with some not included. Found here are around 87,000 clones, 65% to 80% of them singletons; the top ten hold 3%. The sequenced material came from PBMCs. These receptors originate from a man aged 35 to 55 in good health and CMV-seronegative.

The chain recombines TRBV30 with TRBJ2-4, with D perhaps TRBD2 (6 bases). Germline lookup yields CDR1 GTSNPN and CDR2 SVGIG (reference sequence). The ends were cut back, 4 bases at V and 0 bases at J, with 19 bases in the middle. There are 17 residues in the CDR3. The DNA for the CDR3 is TGTGCCTGGACCGGGACTCCGAGCCCTTTAGCCAAAAACATTCAGTACTTC. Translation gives CAWTGTPSPLAKNIQYF. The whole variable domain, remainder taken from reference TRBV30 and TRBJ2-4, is SQTIHQWPATLVQPVGSPLSLECTVEGTSNPNLYWYRQAAGRGLQLLFYSVGIGQISSEVPQNLSASRPQDRQFILSSKKLLLSDSGFYLCAWTGTPSPLAKNIQYFGAGTRLSVL.

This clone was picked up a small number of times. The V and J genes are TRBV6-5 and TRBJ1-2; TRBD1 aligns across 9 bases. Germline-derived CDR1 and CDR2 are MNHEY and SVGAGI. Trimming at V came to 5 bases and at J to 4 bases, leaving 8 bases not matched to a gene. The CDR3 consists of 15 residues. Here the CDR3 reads CASSLRGQGVYGYTF. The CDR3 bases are TGTGCCAGCAGTCTACGGGGACAGGGTGTCTATGGCTACACCTTC.